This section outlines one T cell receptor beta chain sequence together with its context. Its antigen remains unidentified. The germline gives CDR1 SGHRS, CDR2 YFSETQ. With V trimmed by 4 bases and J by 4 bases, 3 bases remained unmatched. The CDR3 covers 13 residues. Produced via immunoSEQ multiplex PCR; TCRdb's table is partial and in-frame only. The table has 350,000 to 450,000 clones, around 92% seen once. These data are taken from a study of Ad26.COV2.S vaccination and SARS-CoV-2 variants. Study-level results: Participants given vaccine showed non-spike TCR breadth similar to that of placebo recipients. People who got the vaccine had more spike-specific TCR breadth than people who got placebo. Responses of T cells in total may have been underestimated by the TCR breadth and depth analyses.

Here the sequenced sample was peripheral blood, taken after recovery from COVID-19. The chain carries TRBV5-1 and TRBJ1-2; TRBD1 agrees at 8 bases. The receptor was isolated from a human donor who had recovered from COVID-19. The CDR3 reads CASSNGQGYGYTF. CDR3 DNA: TGCGCCAGCAGCAATGGACAGGGCTATGGCTACACCTTC.